The source of this TCR beta chain is a study of OX40 agonist ivuxolimab in advanced cancers. Only in-frame clones appear in the TCRdb table, and some are missing; sequencing was by immunoSEQ multiplex PCR. The sample shows tens of thousands of clones, around 85% of them seen only once. The V gene's germline CDR1 is SNHLY and CDR2 FYNNEI. Deletions cut 1 base from V and 8 bases from J, with 17 bases between. CDR3 length equals 15 residues. Sequencing used CD4+ or CD8+ T cells sorted from blood, obtained in a trial of the OX40 agonist ivuxolimab. The V and J genes are TRBV2 and TRBJ1-2; the D gene is possibly TRBD1 (6 bases). This TCR was sampled from an adult with an advanced solid tumor such as melanoma, head and neck, liver or kidney cancer. The CDR3 is CASSEGSGALGGYTF. The CDR3 nucleotides read TGTGCCAGCAGTGAAGGGTCGGGGGCGCTGGGCGGCTACACCTTC.